The rows below give T cell receptor beta chains drawn from one sample of a study of OX40 agonist ivuxolimab in advanced cancers. Here immunoSEQ multiplex PCR was the method, and the copy in TCRdb shows in-frame clones only, minus some. The sample records around 100,000 clones, 93% being singletons. The sequencing used CD4+ or CD8+ T cells sorted from blood, collected in a trial of the OX40 agonist ivuxolimab. The receptors here all came from an adult with an advanced solid tumor such as melanoma, head and neck, liver or kidney cancer. Each CDR3 is given with its conserved first and last residue. The D gene is left open where the match is weak. Only part of the rows carry a size: once, few, many, or a class if the clone is expanded.

DNA	CDR3	size	V	J	D
TGTGCCAGCCGCCGAGGGCCAAACACCGGGGAGCTGTTTTTT	CASRRGPNTGELFF	once	TRBV6-1	TRBJ2-2	.
TGCAGCTGCAGGACAGCACCTGGGTCCTACAATGAGCAGTTCTTC	CSCRTAPGSYNEQFF	.	TRBV29-1	TRBJ2-1	.
TGTGCCAGCAGTTACTCGAGTGGTAGTTCACCCCTCCACTTT	CASSYSSGSSPLHF	.	TRBV6-5	TRBJ1-6	.
TGTGCCAGCAGCTTGGCGACAGGGTTGATCGGCTACACCTTC	CASSLATGLIGYTF	.	TRBV11-2	TRBJ1-2	TRBD1
TGTGCCAGCGGGATTTTAACGGGGCGATCACCCCTCCACTTT	CASGILTGRSPLHF	.	TRBV28	TRBJ1-6	.
TGTGCCAGCAGTCTGACCCGGACAGTTAACACTGAAGCTTTCTTT	CASSLTRTVNTEAFF	few	TRBV7-9	TRBJ1-1	.
TGTGCCTGGAGTGTACTGGGGGCAGGGGGAAACACCATATATTTT	CAWSVLGAGGNTIYF	.	TRBV30	TRBJ1-3	.
TGTGCCAGCAGCCCAGCGGGGACCGGAGAGACCCAGTACTTC	CASSPAGTGETQYF	.	TRBV6-1	TRBJ2-5	TRBD2
TGTGCCAGCAGCCAAGGGCTCCTCAACACTGAAGCTTTCTTT	CASSQGLLNTEAFF	.	TRBV7-2	TRBJ1-1	.
TGTGCCTGGAGTGAAGCTAGCGCCCCTTCCTACAATGAGCAGTTCTTC	CAWSEASAPSYNEQFF	once	TRBV30	TRBJ2-1	.
TGTGCCAGCAGTTTATTATTAGGTTACACCGGGGAGCTGTTTTTT	CASSLLLGYTGELFF	.	TRBV27	TRBJ2-2	.
TGTGCCAGCAGTTCCCCCTCTTTTGACAGGGCCAACTCCTACGAGCAGTACTTC	CASSSPSFDRANSYEQYF	.	TRBV28	TRBJ2-7	TRBD1
TGTGCCAGCAGTCCGGGCCAAGGGGGGGGAGATACGCAGTATTTT	CASSPGQGGGDTQYF	few	TRBV2	TRBJ2-3	.
TGTGCCAGCAGTTTACAAGGGACAGGGAACCTCGGTCAGCCCCAGCATTTT	CASSLQGTGNLGQPQHF	.	TRBV28	TRBJ1-5	TRBD1
TGTGCCAGCTCACCGGCCGTCGGTTCGCAGGGCCAGCCCCAGCATTTT	CASSPAVGSQGQPQHF	.	TRBV18	TRBJ1-5	.
TGTGCCAGCAGTTTTGGGGAAAGCTCCTACGAGCAGTACTTC	CASSFGESSYEQYF	.	TRBV27	TRBJ2-7	.
TGTGCCAGCAGCAACGACAGGGGTGGTACGCAGTATTTT	CASSNDRGGTQYF	.	TRBV5-6	TRBJ2-3	TRBD1
TGCGCCAGCAGCCCAGGCCCTAGCACAGATACGCAGTATTTT	CASSPGPSTDTQYF	.	TRBV5-1	TRBJ2-3	.
TGTGCCAGCAATTTTAGGGGCGCAGGTAATGAAAAACTGTTTTTT	CASNFRGAGNEKLFF	once	TRBV28	TRBJ1-4	.
TGTGCCAGCAGCCAGTGGACAGGGGGCATCACAGATACGCAGTATTTT	CASSQWTGGITDTQYF	.	TRBV14	TRBJ2-3	TRBD1
TGTGCCAGCAGCCTAAACCCCACCGGGGAGCTGTTTTTT	CASSLNPTGELFF	.	TRBV7-2	TRBJ2-2	.
TGTGCCAGTAGCCTAATCCCAGGGGGCGCGAATTTTCAGCCCCAGCATTTT	CASSLIPGGANFQPQHF	.	TRBV19	TRBJ1-5	TRBD1
TGTGCCAGCAGCTTCCAGGGGGTGAACACTGAAGCTTTCTTT	CASSFQGVNTEAFF	few	TRBV7-9	TRBJ1-1	TRBD1
TGTGCCAGCAGCTTAGGCAGCGGGGGGGTAGATACGCAGTATTTT	CASSLGSGGVDTQYF	.	TRBV7-2	TRBJ2-3	TRBD2
TGTGCCAGCAGCTTAATTAGCCACGAGCAGTACTTC	CASSLISHEQYF	.	TRBV7-9	TRBJ2-7	.
TGTGCCAGCAGTAGGGGGACAGGGAGGACCCAGCATTTT	CASSRGTGRTQHF	once	TRBV6-6	TRBJ1-5	TRBD1
TGTGCTAGTGGTTGGAACCGGGACGGGGCCTACCCCTTGCAGCCCCAGCATTTT	CASGWNRDGAYPLQPQHF	.	TRBV12-5	TRBJ1-5	.